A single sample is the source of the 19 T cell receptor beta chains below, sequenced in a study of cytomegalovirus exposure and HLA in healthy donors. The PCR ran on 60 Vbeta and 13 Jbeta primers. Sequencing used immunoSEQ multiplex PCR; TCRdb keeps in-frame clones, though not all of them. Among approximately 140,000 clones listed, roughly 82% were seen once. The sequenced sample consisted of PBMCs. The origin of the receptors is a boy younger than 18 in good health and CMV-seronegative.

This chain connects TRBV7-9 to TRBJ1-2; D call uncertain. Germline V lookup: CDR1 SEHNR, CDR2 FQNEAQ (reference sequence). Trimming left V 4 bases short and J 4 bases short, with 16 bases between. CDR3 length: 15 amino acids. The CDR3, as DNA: TGTGCCAGCAGCTCCGGGAAGGGCTATAGCTATGGCTACACCTTC. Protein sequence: CASSSGKGYSYGYTF.

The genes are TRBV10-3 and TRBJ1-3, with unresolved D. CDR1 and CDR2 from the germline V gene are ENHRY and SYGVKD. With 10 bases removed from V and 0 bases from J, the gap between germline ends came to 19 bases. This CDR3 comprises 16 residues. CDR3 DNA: TGTGCCACCTTCTCAACACGACCAGGCTCTGGAAACACCATATATTTT. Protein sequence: CATFSTRPGSGNTIYF.

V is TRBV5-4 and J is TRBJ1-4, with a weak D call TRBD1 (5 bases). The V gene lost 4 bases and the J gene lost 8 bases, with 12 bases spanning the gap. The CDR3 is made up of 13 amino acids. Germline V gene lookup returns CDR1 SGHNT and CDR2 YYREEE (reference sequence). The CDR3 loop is CASSAGLREKLFF. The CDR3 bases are TGTGCCAGCAGCGCGGGGCTTCGGGAAAAACTGTTTTTT.

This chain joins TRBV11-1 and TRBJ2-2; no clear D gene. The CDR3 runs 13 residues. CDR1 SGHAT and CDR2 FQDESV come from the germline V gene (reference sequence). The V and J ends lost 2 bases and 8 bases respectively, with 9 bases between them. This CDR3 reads CASSLPFLGELFF. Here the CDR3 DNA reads TGTGCCAGCAGCTTACCGTTTTTGGGGGAGCTGTTTTTT.

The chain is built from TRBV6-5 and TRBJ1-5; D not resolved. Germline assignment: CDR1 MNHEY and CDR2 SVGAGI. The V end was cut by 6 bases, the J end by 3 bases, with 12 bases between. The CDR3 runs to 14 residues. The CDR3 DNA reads TGTGCCAGCAGCTTGGACGGGGTCAATCAGCCCCAGCATTTT. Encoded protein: CASSLDGVNQPQHF.

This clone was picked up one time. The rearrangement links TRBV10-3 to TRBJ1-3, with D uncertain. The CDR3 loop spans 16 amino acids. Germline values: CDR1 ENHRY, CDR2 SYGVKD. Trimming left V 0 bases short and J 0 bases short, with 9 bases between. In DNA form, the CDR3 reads TGTGCCATCAGTGAGTCGAAGCTGTCCTCTGGAAACACCATATATTTT. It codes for CAISESKLSSGNTIYF.

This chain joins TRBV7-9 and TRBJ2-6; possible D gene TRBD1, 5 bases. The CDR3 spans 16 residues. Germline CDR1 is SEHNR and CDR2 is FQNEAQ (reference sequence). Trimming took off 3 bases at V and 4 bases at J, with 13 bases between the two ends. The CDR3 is CASSFDQGSGANVLTF. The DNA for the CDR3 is TGTGCCAGCAGCTTCGATCAGGGATCCGGGGCCAACGTCCTGACTTTC.

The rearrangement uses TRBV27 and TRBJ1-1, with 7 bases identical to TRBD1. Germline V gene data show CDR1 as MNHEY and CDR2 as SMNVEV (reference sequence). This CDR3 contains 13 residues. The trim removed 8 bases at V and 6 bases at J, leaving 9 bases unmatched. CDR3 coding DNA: TGTGCCAGCTTTCCAGGGACAGCTTCTGAAGCTTTCTTT. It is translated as CASFPGTASEAFF.

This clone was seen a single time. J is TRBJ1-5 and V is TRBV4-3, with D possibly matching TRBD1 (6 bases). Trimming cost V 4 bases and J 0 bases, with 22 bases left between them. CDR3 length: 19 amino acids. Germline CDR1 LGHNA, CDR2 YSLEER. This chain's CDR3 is CASSPEGPRGGYSNQPQHF. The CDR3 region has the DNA TGCGCCAGCAGCCCTGAGGGCCCGAGGGGGGGGTATAGCAATCAGCCCCAGCATTTT.

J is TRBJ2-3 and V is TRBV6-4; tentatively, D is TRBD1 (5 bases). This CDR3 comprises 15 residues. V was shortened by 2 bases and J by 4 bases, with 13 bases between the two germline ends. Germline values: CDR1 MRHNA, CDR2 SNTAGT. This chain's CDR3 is CASSDTPQGADTQYF. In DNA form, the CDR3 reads TGTGCCAGCAGTGACACCCCGCAGGGCGCAGATACGCAGTATTTT.

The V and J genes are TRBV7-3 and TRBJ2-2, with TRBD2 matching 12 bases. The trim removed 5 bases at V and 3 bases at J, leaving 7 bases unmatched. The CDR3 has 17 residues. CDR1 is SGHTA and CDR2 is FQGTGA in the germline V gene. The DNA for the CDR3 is TGTGCCAGCAGCAATCTAGCGGGAGGGCCTGACACCGGGGAGCTGTTTTTT. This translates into CASSNLAGGPDTGELFF.

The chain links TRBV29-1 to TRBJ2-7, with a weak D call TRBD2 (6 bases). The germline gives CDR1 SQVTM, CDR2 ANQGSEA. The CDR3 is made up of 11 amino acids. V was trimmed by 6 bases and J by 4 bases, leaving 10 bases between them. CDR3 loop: CSVASAYEQYF. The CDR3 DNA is TGCAGCGTGGCTAGCGCGTACGAGCAGTACTTC.

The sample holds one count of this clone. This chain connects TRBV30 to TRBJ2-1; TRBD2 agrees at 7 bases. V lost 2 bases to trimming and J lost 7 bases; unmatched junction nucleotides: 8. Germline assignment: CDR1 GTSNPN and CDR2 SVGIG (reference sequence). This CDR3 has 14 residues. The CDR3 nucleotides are TGTGCCTGGAGTCTAGGGCGGGAGATGAATGAGCAGTTCTTC. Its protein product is CAWSLGREMNEQFF.

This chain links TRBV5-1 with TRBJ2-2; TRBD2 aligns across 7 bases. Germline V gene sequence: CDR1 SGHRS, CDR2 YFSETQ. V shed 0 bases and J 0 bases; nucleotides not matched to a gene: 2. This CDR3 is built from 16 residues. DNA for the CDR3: TGCGCCAGCAGCTTGGAAAGCGGGGCGAACACCGGGGAGCTGTTTTTT. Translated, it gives CASSLESGANTGELFF. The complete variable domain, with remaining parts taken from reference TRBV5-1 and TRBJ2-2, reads KAGVTQTPRYLIKTRGQQVTLSCSPISGHRSVSWYQQTPGQGLQFLFEYFSETQRNKGNFPGRFSGRQFSNSRSEMNVSTLELGDSALYLCASSLESGANTGELFFGEGSRLTVL.

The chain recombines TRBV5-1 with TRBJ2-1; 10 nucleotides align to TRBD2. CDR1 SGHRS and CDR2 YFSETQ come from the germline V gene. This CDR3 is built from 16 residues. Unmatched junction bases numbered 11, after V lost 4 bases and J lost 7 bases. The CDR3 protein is CASSPGGGLARNEQFF. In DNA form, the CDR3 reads TGCGCCAGCAGCCCGGGTGGGGGACTAGCGAGGAATGAGCAGTTCTTC. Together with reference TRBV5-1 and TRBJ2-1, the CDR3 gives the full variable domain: KAGVTQTPRYLIKTRGQQVTLSCSPISGHRSVSWYQQTPGQGLQFLFEYFSETQRNKGNFPGRFSGRQFSNSRSEMNVSTLELGDSALYLCASSPGGGLARNEQFFGPGTRLTVL.

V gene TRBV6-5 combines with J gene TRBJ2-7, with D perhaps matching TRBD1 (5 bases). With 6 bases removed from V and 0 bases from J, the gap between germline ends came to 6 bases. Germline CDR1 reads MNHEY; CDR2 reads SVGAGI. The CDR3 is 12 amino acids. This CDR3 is CASSDSSYEQYF. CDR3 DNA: TGTGCCAGCAGCGACAGCTCCTACGAGCAGTACTTC.

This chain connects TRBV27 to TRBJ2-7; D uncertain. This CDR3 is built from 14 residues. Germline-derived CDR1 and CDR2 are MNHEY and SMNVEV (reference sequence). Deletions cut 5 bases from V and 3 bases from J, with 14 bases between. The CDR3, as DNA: TGTGCCAGCAGTCCCCTGTCTACCGTCTACGAGCAGTACTTC. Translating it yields CASSPLSTVYEQYF.

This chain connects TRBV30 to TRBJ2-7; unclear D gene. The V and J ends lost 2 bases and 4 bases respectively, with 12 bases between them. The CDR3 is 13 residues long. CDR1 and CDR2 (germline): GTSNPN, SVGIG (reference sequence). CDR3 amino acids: CAWSRQVLYEQYF. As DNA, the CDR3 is TGTGCCTGGAGTAGGCAGGTCTTGTACGAGCAGTACTTC. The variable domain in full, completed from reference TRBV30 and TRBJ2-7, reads SQTIHQWPATLVQPVGSPLSLECTVEGTSNPNLYWYRQAAGRGLQLLFYSVGIGQISSEVPQNLSASRPQDRQFILSSKKLLLSDSGFYLCAWSRQVLYEQYFGPGTRLTVT.

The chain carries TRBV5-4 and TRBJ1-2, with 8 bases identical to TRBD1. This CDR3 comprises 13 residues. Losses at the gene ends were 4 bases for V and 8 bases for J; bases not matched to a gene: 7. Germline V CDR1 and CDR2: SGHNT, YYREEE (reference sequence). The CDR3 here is CASSPQGAQGYTF. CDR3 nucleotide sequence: TGTGCCAGCAGCCCTCAGGGGGCTCAGGGCTACACCTTC.